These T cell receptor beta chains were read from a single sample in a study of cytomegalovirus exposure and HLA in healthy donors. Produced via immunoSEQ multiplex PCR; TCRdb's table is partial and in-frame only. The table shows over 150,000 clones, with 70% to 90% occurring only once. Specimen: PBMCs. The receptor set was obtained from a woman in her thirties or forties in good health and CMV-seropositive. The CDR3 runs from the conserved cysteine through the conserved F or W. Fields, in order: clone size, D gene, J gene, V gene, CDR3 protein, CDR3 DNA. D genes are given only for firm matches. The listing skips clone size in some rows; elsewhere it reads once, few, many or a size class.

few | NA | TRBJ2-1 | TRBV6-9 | CATVHRDYYNEQFF | TGTGCCACCGTGCACAGGGACTACTACAATGAGCAGTTCTTC
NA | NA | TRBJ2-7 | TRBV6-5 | CASSGGSTYEQYF | TGTGCCAGCAGTGGGGGGTCAACCTACGAGCAGTACTTC
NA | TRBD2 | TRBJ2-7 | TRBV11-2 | CASSLGLADEQYF | TGTGCCAGCAGCTTAGGGCTAGCGGACGAGCAGTACTTC
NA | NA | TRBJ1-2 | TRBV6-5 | CASSYSGQSGGYTF | TGTGCCAGCAGTTACTCTGGGCAATCCGGTGGCTACACCTTC
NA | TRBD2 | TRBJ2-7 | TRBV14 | CASSQDLGRGSSYEQYF | TGTGCCAGCAGCCAAGACCTCGGGAGGGGATCATCCTACGAGCAGTACTTC
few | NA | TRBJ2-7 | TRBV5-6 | CASSLGGMGYEQYF | TGTGCCAGCAGCTTGGGGGGCATGGGCTACGAGCAGTACTTC
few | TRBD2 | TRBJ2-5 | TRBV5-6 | CASSFLAGPATQYF | TGTGCCAGCAGCTTTCTAGCGGGTCCTGCGACCCAGTACTTC
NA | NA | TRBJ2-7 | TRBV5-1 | CASSSEGVAGASSYEQYF | TGCGCCAGCAGCTCAGAGGGCGTCGCGGGCGCAAGCTCCTACGAGCAGTACTTC
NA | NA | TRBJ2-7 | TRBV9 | CASSVGVSGYYEQYF | TGTGCCAGCAGCGTAGGGGTGAGCGGCTACTACGAGCAGTACTTC
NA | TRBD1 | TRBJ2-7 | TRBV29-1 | CSVMGQLAYEQYF | TGCAGCGTCATGGGACAGTTAGCCTACGAGCAGTACTTC